Following are 9 T cell receptor beta chains from one sample sequenced in a study of blood T cell repertoires in COVID-19. Assay: immunoSEQ multiplex PCR; the TCRdb copy retains only in-frame clones and omits some. The repertoire consists of around 83,000 clones, with 70% to 90% occurring once and the leading ten covering 8%. Sequenced input: peripheral blood. The receptors were gathered from a man of 80 years or more with active or convalescent COVID-19.

The V and J genes are TRBV28 and TRBJ1-2, with 9 bases fitting TRBD1. The CDR3 length is 14 residues. Trimming removed 6 bases from V and 8 bases from J; junction bases left unmatched: 10. Germline V gene data show CDR1 as MDHEN and CDR2 as SYDVKM. The CDR3 DNA reads TGTGCCAGCAGGAGGGACAGGGATAACGGAGGCTACACCTTC. It specifies CASRRDRDNGGYTF.

The rearrangement joins TRBV11-3 to TRBJ2-2; 13 bases are a match to TRBD2. Germline CDR1 and CDR2: SGHNT and YENEEA. CDR3 length: 17 amino acids. Trimming cost V 4 bases and J 10 bases; bases outside gene matches: 12. The CDR3 reads CASSSKEGLAGVAELFF. The DNA for the CDR3 is TGTGCCAGCAGCTCGAAGGAAGGACTAGCGGGAGTCGCGGAGCTGTTTTTT.

V usage is TRBV2 and J usage is TRBJ2-2, with 11 bases matching TRBD1. Unmatched junction bases numbered 7, after V lost 8 bases and J lost 5 bases. Germline-derived CDR1 and CDR2 are SNHLY and FYNNEI. The CDR3 totals 15 residues. The CDR3 DNA follows: TGTGCCAGCGCCGGGACAGGGGGACAAACCGGGGAGCTGTTTTTT. This codes for CASAGTGGQTGELFF. Full variable domain (missing parts from reference TRBV2 and TRBJ2-2): EPEVTQTPSHQVTQMGQEVILRCVPISNHLYFYWYRQILGQKVEFLVSFYNNEISEKSEIFDDQFSVERPDGSNFTLKIRSTKLEDSAMYFCASAGTGGQTGELFFGEGSRLTVL.

V is TRBV11-2 and J is TRBJ2-7; tentatively, D is TRBD2 (5 bases). From germline, CDR1 is SGHAT and CDR2 FQNNGV. V shed 5 bases and J shed 0 bases, with 11 bases lying between them. The length of the CDR3 is 14 residues. The CDR3 DNA follows: TGTGCCAGCAGCGCCAGCGGCAACTCCTACGAGCAGTACGTC. This translates into CASSASGNSYEQYV.

Here the CDR3 reads CASSRTGNTGELFF. CDR3 nucleotide sequence: TGTGCCAGCAGCCGGACAGGGAACACCGGGGAGCTGTTTTTT. The V call is TRBV6-5, the J call TRBJ2-2; 7 bases agree with TRBD1. V dropped 6 bases and J dropped 1; count of bases not matched to a gene: 2. In germline, CDR1 is MNHEY, CDR2 SVGAGI. The CDR3 has 14 residues.

The chain is built from TRBV2 and TRBJ2-7, with D possibly TRBD1 on 6 matching bases. Germline V gene data show CDR1 as SNHLY and CDR2 as FYNNEI. This CDR3 spans 14 amino acids. V lost 5 bases to trimming and J lost 6 bases, with 17 bases between them. The CDR3 spells CASSLRGSGAEQYV. In DNA, the CDR3 is TGTGCCAGCAGTCTCCGAGGATCAGGGGCCGAGCAGTACGTC.

V and J are TRBV4-1 and TRBJ1-2; 8 bases fit TRBD1. CDR1 is MGHRA, CDR2 YSYEKL, per germline. Unmatched junction bases numbered 19, after V lost 1 base and J lost 6 bases. There are 19 residues in the CDR3. The CDR3 protein is CASSQGRTGQGSRGDGYTF. CDR3 nucleotide sequence: TGCGCCAGCAGCCAAGGAAGAACTGGACAGGGAAGCCGCGGTGATGGCTACACCTTC.

This clone occurred once. The genes are TRBV6-1 and TRBJ2-1; D remains ambiguous. Trimming took 1 base from V and 0 from J, leaving 10 bases between them. The CDR3 has 16 residues. CDR1 and CDR2 from the germline V gene are MNHNS and SASEGT. The CDR3 protein is CASSEGIFSSYNEQFF. CDR3 bases: TGTGCCAGCAGTGAAGGTATATTTTCCTCCTACAATGAGCAGTTCTTC.

The chain has TRBV6-5 and TRBJ1-1, with D uncertain. The germline gives CDR1 MNHEY, CDR2 SVGAGI. The CDR3 length is 14 residues. V lost 7 bases, J lost 1 base, and 13 bases lay in between. For the CDR3, the DNA is TGTGCCAGCACCTCAAGCTGGGCGAACACTGAAGCTTTCTTT. Translating it yields CASTSSWANTEAFF.